Here is one TCR beta chain with its context. These data come from a study of response to subunit inactivated influenza vaccine. From germline, CDR1 is SGHTA and CDR2 FQGNSA. Trimming cost V 4 bases and J 8 bases; bases outside gene matches: 11. The CDR3 extends over 15 amino acids. TCRdb used MiXCR to reprocess the RT-PCR reads, holding one entry per CDR3 protein. Of hundreds of thousands of distinct CDR3 sequences in the sample, about 15% were seen once. The sample in question was PBMCs from blood, obtained 14 days before vaccination. The rearrangement joins TRBV7-2 to TRBJ2-1; 7 bases agree with TRBD2. This receptor was identified in a man in his fifties who received an inactivated influenza vaccine. As DNA, the CDR3 is TGTGCCAGCAGCTATCTAGCGGCGGCTTTCGATGAGCAGTTCTTC. Its protein is CASSYLAAAFDEQFF.